Sequencing of this T cell receptor (beta chain) was carried out in a study of blood T cell repertoires in COVID-19 (dated by TCRdb to about 2020). Some background on the complete study: Samples covering the acute and convalescent phases of COVID-19 were provided by collaborators in the United States, Italy and Spain. Nearly every sample came with metadata listing a de-identified subject ID, COVID-19 status, age in years and sex. Deeply sampled blood TCRbeta repertoires from subjects exposed to, actively infected with, or recovered from COVID-19 were included in the dataset. The repertoires were released in a freely available public database meant as a resource for research on the immune response to SARS-CoV-2. Where HLA class I and class II types were available, the types were taken from metadata supplied by the sample provider, not from assay-based typing. The prospective study material was composed of cDNA or gDNA derived from T cells, B-cell-depleted T cells, or PBMCs. The samples were drawn from two sources: the first 160 participants of the ongoing ImmuneRACE study, and 950 to 1,500 subjects contributed by 6 global collaborators. Study-wide conclusions, independent of this receptor: How much clinical and demographic metadata was included differed by source and by participant, and the metadata was provided uncurated.

Each collaborating institution followed its own protocols to collect whole blood in K2EDTA tubes. For TCRbeta analysis, collaborator samples were shipped as frozen whole blood, as isolated PBMCs, or as DNA extracted from either sample type. The immunoSEQ Assay, a bias-controlled multiplex PCR, was used to amplify TCRbeta CDR3 regions from genomic DNA. The source study handled its data this way. The number of nucleated cells in each sample was estimated from the amplification of reference gene primers within the assay. Sequence reads were collapsed and filtered to measure the absolute abundance of every unique TCRbeta CDR3 rearrangement. For each sample, productive Simpson clonality was calculated by taking the square root of Simpson's diversity index across productive rearrangements. Held by TCRdb, this immuneACCESS table contains in-frame sequences only and omits some clones. Under half of the omission traces to an unresolved V gene where checked; the cause of the rest is unknown. V and J calls and clone size are given by that table; D and trimming were obtained from the DNA. The sample table records 120,000 or so clones; 85% to 90% of these occur just once. The ten biggest clones cover more than 1.5% of the sample.

Regarding this clone: This receptor's antigen is unknown. The record has no base qualities; no much larger clone is one base away.

From cysteine to phenylalanine, the CDR3 is 14 amino acids long. Of the read, only the CDR3 DNA is kept; its 42 bases are in frame from base 1. V is pared back by 4 bases and J by 2 bases, with 11 bases lying between the germline termini. In the germline V gene (reference sequence), CDR1 corresponds to SEHNR and CDR2 to FQNEAQ. Sample: peripheral blood. The chain couples TRBV7-9 to TRBJ1-1, with no confidently assigned D gene. The receptor comes from a human donor in a cohort sampled during active COVID-19. The CDR3 in this case is CASSSPRVNTEAFF. In nucleotides, the sequence is TGTGCCAGCAGCTCCCCTCGGGTCAACACTGAAGCTTTCTTT.